Each of the 21 T cell receptor beta chains below was sequenced from the same sample in a study of pediatric ulcerative colitis. Only in-frame clones appear in the TCRdb table, and some are missing; sequencing was by immunoSEQ multiplex PCR. The data contain about 64,000 clones, 70% to 90% of them seen just once; the ten biggest clones take up under 3.5%. The specimen was blood. These receptors all come from a boy aged 10-17 years with severe ulcerative colitis.

This rearrangement joins TRBV9 to TRBJ1-1; D is ambiguous. Germline V lookup: CDR1 SGDLS, CDR2 YYNGEE. Trimming stripped 3 bases from V and 1 base from J, with 7 bases between. This CDR3 region has 13 residues. The CDR3 region is CASSGEGNTEAFF. CDR3 in DNA: TGTGCCAGCAGCGGAGAGGGGAACACTGAAGCTTTCTTT.

The chain combines TRBV4-3 with TRBJ1-1; unclear D gene. In germline, CDR1 is LGHNA, CDR2 YSLEER. V gave up 0 bases and J gave up 1 base, with 6 bases separating them. The CDR3 loop spans 14 amino acids. CDR3: CASSQDLQNTEAFF. DNA for the CDR3: TGCGCCAGCAGCCAAGATCTGCAGAACACTGAAGCTTTCTTT.

This chain connects TRBV5-6 to TRBJ1-2; D uncertain. Germline values: CDR1 SGHDT, CDR2 YYEEEE. V shed 0 bases and J shed 7 bases, with 10 bases lying between them. This CDR3 has 13 amino acids. The CDR3 nucleotides read TGTGCCAGCAGCTTGGGGGAATCAGGTGGCTACACCTTC. This gives the protein CASSLGESGGYTF.

This clone was counted once. The gene calls are TRBV2 and TRBJ2-5; 13 bases line up with TRBD2. The length of the CDR3 is 17 residues. Germline V lookup: CDR1 SNHLY, CDR2 FYNNEI. J was trimmed by 4 bases and V by 0 bases; bases with no gene match: 5. The CDR3 spells CASSEAGTSGVVETQYF. CDR3 in DNA: TGTGCCAGCAGTGAAGCTGGGACTAGCGGGGTCGTAGAGACCCAGTACTTC. The full variable domain, rest sourced from reference TRBV2 and TRBJ2-5, is EPEVTQTPSHQVTQMGQEVILRCVPISNHLYFYWYRQILGQKVEFLVSFYNNEISEKSEIFDDQFSVERPDGSNFTLKIRSTKLEDSAMYFCASSEAGTSGVVETQYFGPGTRLLVL.

This clone was seen a single time. The chain couples TRBV2 to TRBJ2-7, with D possibly matching TRBD1 (6 bases). The CDR3 extends over 12 amino acids. V was pared by 6 bases and J by 6 bases, with 12 bases between. Looked up from germline, CDR1 is SNHLY and CDR2 is FYNNEI. CDR3 DNA sequence: TGTGCCAGCAGGTCACAGGGCGGCGAGCAGTACTTC. As protein: CASRSQGGEQYF.

Remarks on this clone: In the same sample, other DNA sequences code for this CDR3. The chain carries TRBV5-8 and TRBJ2-3; 8 bases agree with TRBD1. With 4 bases clipped from V and 2 bases from J, the junction kept 3 bases outside the gene matches. Germline CDR1 SGHTS, CDR2 YDEGEE. The CDR3 has 14 amino acids. The CDR3 DNA reads as TGTGCCAGCAGCCCGGGACAGGACACAGATACGCAGTATTTT. It codes for CASSPGQDTDTQYF.

V gene TRBV5-1 combines with J gene TRBJ2-5; D is possibly TRBD1 (5 bases). Germline CDR1 reads SGHRS; CDR2 reads YFSETQ. Trimming shortened V by 2 bases and J by 3 bases, and 11 bases separated the two germline ends. The CDR3 sequence is 14 residues long. The CDR3, as DNA: TGCGCCAGCAGCTTTTCGGTGACAGAAGAGACCCAGTACTTC. Protein sequence: CASSFSVTEETQYF.

The V call is TRBV25-1, the J call TRBJ1-1; a weak D match, TRBD1 (6 bases). This CDR3 comprises 14 residues. Deletions cut 6 bases from V and 3 bases from J, with 14 bases between. The V gene's germline CDR1 is MGHDK and CDR2 SYGVNS. The CDR3 is CASSLTGKDTEAFF. The CDR3 bases are TGTGCCAGCAGCCTAACAGGGAAAGACACTGAAGCTTTCTTT.

V gene TRBV7-9 combines with J gene TRBJ2-3; D is unresolved. V lost 0 bases and J 6 bases, leaving 13 bases between the germline ends. This CDR3 region has 15 residues. CDR1 and CDR2 (germline): SEHNR, FQNEAQ (reference sequence). CDR3 loop: CASSLAQAGRDTQYF. CDR3 in DNA: TGTGCCAGCAGCTTAGCGCAGGCTGGCAGGGATACGCAGTATTTT.

The chain uses TRBV18 and TRBJ2-2, with D uncertain. This CDR3 has 12 amino acids. With 6 bases removed from V and 6 bases from J, the gap between germline ends came to 8 bases. CDR1 and CDR2 (germline): KGHSH, LQKENI. CDR3: CASSLDPGELFF. CDR3 bases: TGTGCCAGCTCTCTCGACCCCGGGGAGCTGTTTTTT.

This clone was found once. The rearrangement joins TRBV4-1 to TRBJ1-1, with D tentatively TRBD1 (5 bases). The CDR3 is made up of 19 amino acids. Germline V gene lookup returns CDR1 MGHRA and CDR2 YSYEKL. The V and J ends lost 2 bases and 1 base respectively, with 23 bases between them. CDR3 nucleotides: TGCGCCAGCAGCCAAAGGCCTGACAGTGGGCCTTATACGAACACTGAAGCTTTCTTT. It encodes CASSQRPDSGPYTNTEAFF.

The DNA of the CDR3 is TGTGCCAGCAGTACCACCTCAGGGGCCCACGAGCAGTACTTC. Translation gives CASSTTSGAHEQYF. The rearrangement joins TRBV6-5 to TRBJ2-7; TRBD1 is a possible D gene (6 bases). Germline CDR1 MNHEY, CDR2 SVGAGI. V lost 5 bases and J lost 5, with 16 bases in between. This CDR3 region has 14 residues.

In nucleotides, the CDR3 is TGTGCCTTCTTTAGCGGGAGGGCCGATGAGCAGTTCTTC. Translating it yields CAFFSGRADEQFF. The J gene is TRBJ2-1, the V gene TRBV30; 11 positions agree with TRBD2. The germline V gene has CDR1 GTSNPN and CDR2 SVGIG (reference sequence). Unmatched junction bases numbered 7, after V lost 7 bases and J lost 8 bases. The CDR3 extends over 13 amino acids.

This rearrangement joins TRBV18 to TRBJ1-3; D unclear. V shed 3 bases and J shed 0 bases, with 12 bases lying between them. Germline-derived CDR1 and CDR2 are KGHSH and LQKENI. The CDR3 has 16 amino acids. The CDR3 DNA follows: TGTGCCAGCTCACCGAACAGCGCTTCCTCTGGAAACACCATATATTTT. Translation gives CASSPNSASSGNTIYF.

The chain employs TRBV11-1 and TRBJ2-4; D perhaps matches TRBD1 (6 bases). Trimming took off 4 bases at V and 3 bases at J, with 13 bases between the two ends. CDR1 and CDR2 from the germline V gene are SGHAT and FQDESV (reference sequence). The CDR3 length is 15 residues. The CDR3 is CASSSPRDIKNIQYF. CDR3 sequence (DNA): TGTGCCAGCAGCTCACCTCGGGACATCAAAAACATTCAGTACTTC.

CDR3 sequence: CASSPKNLRSGLNTGELFF. DNA of the CDR3: TGTGCCAGCAGTCCGAAAAACTTACGTAGCGGTCTTAACACCGGGGAGCTGTTTTTT. The rearrangement uses TRBV27 and TRBJ2-2, with D perhaps TRBD2 (6 bases). CDR1 is MNHEY and CDR2 is SMNVEV in the germline V gene (reference sequence). The CDR3 covers 19 residues. Trimming stripped 5 bases from V and 2 bases from J, with 24 bases between.

This CDR3 is CATSRENHEGQFNTGELFF. In nucleotides, the CDR3 is TGTGCCACCAGCAGAGAAAACCATGAGGGACAGTTTAACACCGGGGAGCTGTTTTTT. V gene TRBV15 combines with J gene TRBJ2-2; 7 nucleotides match TRBD1. Germline trimming cut 0 bases from V and 2 bases from J; bases unmatched to any gene: 12. In germline, CDR1 is LNHNV, CDR2 YYDKDF (reference sequence). CDR3 length: 19 residues.

The chain is built from TRBV7-9 and TRBJ2-3; 9 positions agree with TRBD2. Germline CDR1 and CDR2: SEHNR and FQNEAQ (reference sequence). The ends lost 4 bases at V and 6 bases at J; junction bases unmatched: 11. The CDR3 length is 16 residues. In DNA, the CDR3 is TGTGCCAGCAGCTCTCTAGCGGGATCGGGGGCCGATACGCAGTATTTT. This encodes CASSSLAGSGADTQYF.

The gene calls are TRBV4-1 and TRBJ2-3, with 12 bases identical to TRBD2. The CDR3 runs 15 residues. V shed 4 bases, J shed 6 bases, and the junction held 5 bases outside the gene matches. The germline V gene encodes CDR1 MGHRA and CDR2 YSYEKL. CDR3 nucleotide sequence: TGCGCCAGCAGCCCGACTAGCGGGAGTTGGGATACGCAGTATTTT. This encodes CASSPTSGSWDTQYF.

CDR3 residues: CASKSGNTEAFF. DNA for the CDR3: TGTGCCAGCAAATCAGGGAACACTGAAGCTTTCTTT. The V gene is TRBV28, the J gene TRBJ1-1, with no clear D. The germline V gene has CDR1 MDHEN and CDR2 SYDVKM. V lost 7 bases to trimming and J lost 1 base, with 7 bases between them. The CDR3 totals 12 residues.

This clone was seen just once. V gene TRBV25-1 combines with J gene TRBJ2-7; the D gene is possibly TRBD2 (5 bases). V lost 5 bases to trimming and J lost 7 bases, with 21 bases between them. CDR1 MGHDK and CDR2 SYGVNS come from the germline V gene. CDR3 length equals 15 residues. The CDR3 spells CASSPPRGKSEEQYF. The DNA of the CDR3 is TGTGCCAGCAGTCCCCCGCGAGGGAAATCGGAAGAGCAGTACTTC.